The sequence of this T cell receptor beta chain was determined in a study of T cells in Graves' hyperthyroidism and ophthalmopathy. Study-wide context: Peripheral blood draws took place at initial diagnosis, ahead of any treatment. Study results and limitations: Model output signaled ophthalmopathy a median 6.5 months ahead of onset.

This clonotype was seen only once. Antigen: not known. Trimming took 7 bases from V and 4 from J, leaving 8 bases between them. The CDR3 consists of 13 residues. The germline gives CDR1 SGHTA, CDR2 FQGNSA. RNA transcripts provided the source from which TCR beta CDR3 regions were amplified. TCR CDR3 underwent first-round RT-PCR with the HTBI primer set. TCRdb re-derived calls from the multiplex PCR reads in MiXCR, one entry per CDR3 protein. The data show approximately 380,000 distinct CDR3 sequences, with approximately 19% seen just once and around 3.4% held by the top ten. It was considered stable Graves' hyperthyroidism when ophthalmopathy did not progress within 18 months. Uncontrolled infection, other autoimmune disease, pregnancy or lactation led to exclusion.

The V and J genes are TRBV7-2 and TRBJ1-6; D is unclear. The source material was blood. This clonotype originated in a young woman with Graves' hyperthyroidism. The CDR3 DNA sequence: TGTGCCAGCATTTCGGGATATAATTCACCCCTCCACTTT. The encoded protein is CASISGYNSPLHF.